This is a list of T cell receptor beta chains from one sample in a study of cytomegalovirus exposure and HLA in healthy donors. TCRdb's table, derived via immunoSEQ multiplex PCR, lists solely in-frame clones and lacks some. The sample contains some 85,000 clones, 70% to 85% of which appear only once. Sequenced sample: PBMCs. The receptors come from a woman in her fifties or sixties in good health and CMV-seronegative. Both conserved end residues are part of each CDR3. The D gene is left open where the match is weak. The size field is filled for only some rows; it gives once, few, many or a size class.

TRBJ2-7 15 TRBD2 TRBV2 - TGTGCCAGCAGTGAATTAGCGGGGTACTCCTACGAGCAGTACTTC CASSELAGYSYEQYF
TRBJ1-1 15 TRBD1 TRBV9 - TGTGCCAGCAGTGCCCAGGGGGCGCGGGAAACTGAAGCTTTCTTT CASSAQGARETEAFF
TRBJ1-4 15 TRBD1 TRBV5-1 - TGCGCCAGCAGCCAAGGACAGGGGGTTAATGAAAAACTGTTTTTT CASSQGQGVNEKLFF
TRBJ2-2 15 TRBD2 TRBV6-6 - TGTGCCAGCAGCTTGGTAGCGGGAGGCCCCGGGGAGCTGTTTTTT CASSLVAGGPGELFF
TRBJ1-5 14 - TRBV10-3 - TGTGCCATCATGGGAGGGATTAGCAATCAGCCCCAGCATTTT CAIMGGISNQPQHF
TRBJ2-1 17 TRBD2 TRBV19 - TGTGCCAGTAGTATCATTGGCGGGGGGAACTCCAACAATGAGCAGTTCTTC CASSIIGGGNSNNEQFF
TRBJ2-1 14 TRBD1 TRBV28 - TGTGCCACCCCTCGGGACAGGGGTAGCGATGAGCAGTTCTTC CATPRDRGSDEQFF
TRBJ1-5 18 TRBD1 TRBV7-9 - TGTGCCAGCAGCTCTGACAGGGCCGAAGGATATAGCAATCAGCCCCAGCATTTT CASSSDRAEGYSNQPQHF
TRBJ2-3 15 TRBD2 TRBV19 - TGTGCCAGTAGTATAAGCGGGGGTCCCCCAGATACGCAGTATTTT CASSISGGPPDTQYF
TRBJ2-2 15 TRBD1 TRBV27 - TGTGCCAGCAGAGGGACAGGGATCCAACCCGGGGAGCTGTTTTTT CASRGTGIQPGELFF
TRBJ1-4 16 - TRBV4-1 - TGCGCCAGCAGCCAAGATAACTTCAGGGGCGATGAAAAACTGTTTTTT CASSQDNFRGDEKLFF
TRBJ2-2 17 - TRBV6-1 - TGTGCCAGCAGTGTCCGGGACACACTAACGAACACCGGGGAGCTGTTTTTT CASSVRDTLTNTGELFF
TRBJ2-7 16 TRBD1 TRBV7-8 - TGTGCCAGCAGCTTATCCGGACGGGACAGGGGCAACGAGCAGTACTTC CASSLSGRDRGNEQYF
TRBJ1-5 18 TRBD1 TRBV7-9 - TGTGCCAGCAGCCAAGGGACAGGGGGACTTTTTATGAATCAGCCCCAGCATTTT CASSQGTGGLFMNQPQHF
TRBJ1-5 15 TRBD1 TRBV30 - TGTGCCTGGAGTGTACTGGGACAGGGGAATCAGCCCCAGCATTTT CAWSVLGQGNQPQHF
TRBJ1-2 17 TRBD1 TRBV19 - TGTGCCAGTAGTATAGCCTCCCCGGACAGGATTAACTATGGCTACACCTTC CASSIASPDRINYGYTF
TRBJ1-4 15 TRBD1 TRBV5-8 - TGTGCCAGCAGACCAAATGACAGGGGAAATGAAAAACTGTTTTTT CASRPNDRGNEKLFF
TRBJ1-1 18 - TRBV5-5 - TGTGCCAGCAGCTTGGTGGGAGGCGTCCCTTCCCTTTACACTGAAGCTTTCTTT CASSLVGGVPSLYTEAFF
TRBJ1-1 15 - TRBV7-7 - TGTGCTAGCAGCCCCGCTCAGTCCATGAACACTGAAGCTTTCTTT CASSPAQSMNTEAFF
TRBJ2-3 15 - TRBV9 once TGTGCCAGCAGTAGATGGGACATTTCCACAGATACGCAGTATTTT CASSRWDISTDTQYF
TRBJ1-1 13 - TRBV12-1 - TGTGCCAGCAGCTTTGTGGCGGCTCAGGGGGCTTTCTTT CASSFVAAQGAFF
TRBJ2-2 14 TRBD2 TRBV29-1 - TGCAGCGTTCGAGGACTAGCGGGAGCCGGGGAGCTGTTTTTT CSVRGLAGAGELFF
TRBJ2-3 15 TRBD2 TRBV6-4 - TGTGCCAGCAGCCCCACTAGCGGGAGCACAGATACGCAGTATTTT CASSPTSGSTDTQYF
TRBJ1-4 16 TRBD1 TRBV7-8 once TGTGCCAGCAGCTTTGACAGGGGAAGGAAGCTTGAAAAACTGTTTTTT CASSFDRGRKLEKLFF
TRBJ1-1 16 TRBD1 TRBV19 - TGTGCCAGTAGTAAAGAACCGGGACAGGGGGCGGTAACAGCTTTCTTT CASSKEPGQGAVTAFF
TRBJ2-2 18 TRBD1 TRBV4-1 - TGCGCCAGCAGCCCTCAAAGGCAGGGGGTCAGTAACACCGGGGAGCTGTTTTTT CASSPQRQGVSNTGELFF
TRBJ2-3 14 TRBD2 TRBV30 - TGTGCCTCTAAACTGGGGGGGGGCACAGATACGCAGTATTTT CASKLGGGTDTQYF
TRBJ1-1 15 TRBD1 TRBV27 - TGTGCCAGCAGTTTATCGGCAGGGGGGAACACTGAAGCTTTCTTT CASSLSAGGNTEAFF
TRBJ2-1 17 - TRBV27 - TGTGCCAGCAGGGCCTTGGAGAGGATGAGCTCCTACAATGAGCAGTTCTTC CASRALERMSSYNEQFF
TRBJ1-1 12 - TRBV30 - TGTGCCTGGAGTGTACAGAGTGTTGCAGCTTTCTTT CAWSVQSVAAFF
TRBJ1-5 15 - TRBV28 once TGTGCCAGCCGGCAGGGAGGCTATAGCAATCAGCCCCAGCATTTT CASRQGGYSNQPQHF
TRBJ2-7 15 - TRBV4-1 - TGCGCCAGCAGCCAACAGGCAGGGGGACTCTACGAGCAGTACTTC CASSQQAGGLYEQYF
TRBJ2-2 13 - TRBV7-2 once TGTGCCAGCACCCCGGGGAACACCGGGGAGCTGTTTTTT CASTPGNTGELFF
TRBJ2-1 16 TRBD1 TRBV7-9 - TGTGCCAGCAGCTTAGGGGACAGATTCTCCTACAATGAGCAGTTCTTC CASSLGDRFSYNEQFF
TRBJ1-6 16 - TRBV6-5 - TGTGCCAGCAGTTACAGTTCTAGCTCCTATAATTCACCCCTCCACTTT CASSYSSSSYNSPLHF
TRBJ1-1 14 - TRBV30 - TGTGCCTGGAGTGTACGAAGGGGTGGGGCTGAAGCTTTCTTT CAWSVRRGGAEAFF
TRBJ1-6 15 - TRBV5-4 - TGTGCCAGCAGCGACCAGGGGTCGGTTAATTCCCCCCTCCACTTT CASSDQGSVNSPLHF
TRBJ1-1 16 TRBD1 TRBV5-6 - TGTGCCAGCAGAAATTTGAAAGGGGGCAGGGGCACTGAAGCTTTCTTT CASRNLKGGRGTEAFF
TRBJ2-7 12 TRBD2 TRBV18 - TGTGCCAGCAGAGGGGACTACTACGAGCAGTACTTC CASRGDYYEQYF
TRBJ2-5 17 - TRBV23-1 few TGCGCCAGCAGTCACTCGATGGACAGTGGGGACCAAGAGACCCAGTACTTC CASSHSMDSGDQETQYF
TRBJ1-2 14 - TRBV5-1 - TGCGCCAGCAGCTCAGCAGGCACTAACTATGGCTACACCTTC CASSSAGTNYGYTF
TRBJ2-1 13 TRBD2 TRBV6-5 - TGTGCCAGCAGTACCCCGGGAGGCGATGAGCAGTTCTTC CASSTPGGDEQFF
TRBJ2-5 12 TRBD1 TRBV7-8 - TGTGCCAGCAGCTCTGGGACAGGGACCCAGTACTTC CASSSGTGTQYF
TRBJ2-2 18 - TRBV5-1 once TGCGCCAGCAGCCCGACTACTAGAGTACCCGCGAACACCGGGGAGCTGTTTTTT CASSPTTRVPANTGELFF
TRBJ2-3 14 TRBD2 TRBV18 - TGTGCCAGCTCACCCCCCGGGGGGACAGATACGCAGTATTTT CASSPPGGTDTQYF
TRBJ1-1 19 TRBD1 TRBV27 - TGTGCCAGCAGTTTATCTGTTTTTGGACAGGGGGCGGAGAACACTGAAGCTTTCTTT CASSLSVFGQGAENTEAFF
TRBJ2-7 16 TRBD2 TRBV27 - TGTGCCAGCAGTATAGCCGGGACTAGCGGGAGCTACGAGCAGTACTTC CASSIAGTSGSYEQYF
TRBJ1-3 16 TRBD1 TRBV27 - TGTGCCAGCAGTAAAGGACAGGGGTCGGCTGGAAACACCATATATTTT CASSKGQGSAGNTIYF
TRBJ1-2 14 - TRBV6-1 - TGTGCCAGCAGCGGGGGGGTCAGGCCGCTCGGCTACACCTTC CASSGGVRPLGYTF
TRBJ2-1 15 TRBD1 TRBV9 - TGTGCCAGCAGCGCGTGGGACAGAGGCCCTAATGAGCAGTTCTTC CASSAWDRGPNEQFF
TRBJ1-1 13 - TRBV9 - TGTGCCAGCAGCCCCCTGTTGGACAGAGAAGCTTTCTTT CASSPLLDREAFF
TRBJ1-3 15 TRBD1 TRBV11-2 - TGTGCCAGCAGCATTGGGACAGGGAAAGGAAACACCATATATTTT CASSIGTGKGNTIYF